Listed below are T cell receptor beta chains from one sample, sequenced in a study of shared clonotypes between healthy human individuals. Sequenced by immunoSEQ multiplex PCR; TCRdb stores in-frame clones only, minus some. The sample has over 2 million clones; about 95% are singletons. The sequencing input was naive CD8+ T cells sorted from blood. The receptors originated from a man aged 18 to 35 in good health. CDR3s include the opening cysteine and the closing phenylalanine or tryptophan. D genes are given only for firm matches. Size is omitted from some rows. Given values are once, few, many or a class for expanded clones.

j_gene,v_gene,abundance,d_gene,CDR3aa,CDR3nt
TRBJ1-2,TRBV27,NA,NA,CASSLTVGGNYGYTF,TGTGCCAGCAGTTTAACGGTAGGGGGTAACTATGGCTACACCTTC
TRBJ1-3,TRBV11-2,few,NA,CASSPTRFSGNTIYF,TGTGCCAGCAGTCCTACCAGGTTTTCAGGAAACACCATATATTTT
TRBJ2-1,TRBV7-9,NA,NA,CASSRQGGTVVNEQFF,TGTGCCAGCAGCCGTCAAGGGGGGACGGTGGTCAATGAGCAGTTCTTC
TRBJ2-3,TRBV15,NA,NA,CATSTGAGTDTQYF,TGTGCCACCAGTACCGGGGCCGGCACAGATACGCAGTATTTT
TRBJ2-7,TRBV4-1,NA,TRBD2,CASSQDPGLAETEQYF,TGCGCCAGCAGCCAAGATCCCGGACTAGCGGAGACAGAGCAGTACTTC
TRBJ2-7,TRBV4-1,NA,TRBD2,CASSQDNRGGFYEQYF,TGCGCCAGCAGCCAAGATAATCGGGGGGGGTTCTACGAGCAGTACTTC
TRBJ1-6,TRBV7-2,NA,NA,CASSLTQSPLHF,TGTGCCAGCAGCTTAACGCAATCACCCCTCCACTTT
TRBJ2-3,TRBV4-1,NA,NA,CASSQDLGDTQYF,TGCGCCAGCAGCCAAGATCTAGGGGATACGCAGTATTTT
TRBJ2-2,TRBV4-1,NA,TRBD2,CASSQEHSTSGGANTGELFF,TGCGCCAGCAGCCAAGAACACTCTACTAGCGGGGGGGCGAACACCGGGGAGCTGTTTTTT
TRBJ2-3,TRBV5-6,NA,TRBD1,CASSMDREGDTQYF,TGTGCCAGCAGCATGGACAGGGAAGGAGATACGCAGTATTTT
TRBJ2-5,TRBV30,NA,TRBD1,CAWILGQGAWETQYF,TGTGCCTGGATACTGGGACAGGGGGCCTGGGAGACCCAGTACTTC
TRBJ2-7,TRBV27,NA,NA,CASSLSLGSRAYEQYF,TGTGCCAGCAGTTTATCGTTGGGGTCCCGGGCCTACGAGCAGTACTTC
TRBJ1-1,TRBV7-9,once,TRBD1,CASSPDGDRGRAFF,TGTGCCAGCAGCCCTGACGGGGACAGGGGGCGGGCTTTCTTT
TRBJ1-6,TRBV21-1,NA,NA,CASSKARTGEDSYNSPLHF,TGTGCCAGCAGCAAAGCAAGGACAGGGGAAGATTCCTATAATTCACCCCTCCACTTT
TRBJ2-7,TRBV15,NA,NA,CATSGVGAYEQYF,TGTGCCACCAGCGGCGTAGGGGCCTACGAGCAGTACTTC
TRBJ2-3,TRBV7-9,NA,NA,CASSLDGSDTQYF,TGTGCCAGCAGCTTAGATGGGTCAGATACGCAGTATTTT
TRBJ1-5,TRBV13,NA,NA,CASSLGTGSNQPQHF,TGTGCCAGCAGCTTAGGGACGGGAAGCAATCAGCCCCAGCATTTT
TRBJ1-1,TRBV9,few,TRBD1,CASSVGTGGTEAFF,TGTGCCAGCAGCGTGGGGACAGGAGGGACTGAAGCTTTCTTT
TRBJ2-7,TRBV5-6,NA,NA,CASSFPVGEQYF,TGTGCCAGCAGCTTTCCGGTGGGCGAGCAGTACTTC
TRBJ2-5,TRBV6-1,NA,NA,CASSVLGEEETQYF,TGTGCCAGCAGTGTCTTAGGGGAAGAAGAGACCCAGTACTTC
TRBJ2-1,TRBV29-1,once,NA,CSPRVYNEQFF,TGCAGCCCCAGAGTCTACAATGAGCAGTTCTTC
TRBJ1-3,TRBV27,NA,NA,CASSLSKTPGNTIYF,TGTGCCAGCAGTTTATCGAAAACACCTGGAAACACCATATATTTT
TRBJ1-2,TRBV4-2,NA,TRBD1,CASSPTEGAGGYTF,TGTGCCAGCAGCCCAACCGAGGGGGCAGGTGGCTACACCTTC
TRBJ2-7,TRBV4-3,NA,TRBD1,CASSQDRRTGSHEQYF,TGCGCCAGCAGCCAAGATAGAAGGACAGGGTCCCACGAGCAGTACTTC
TRBJ1-2,TRBV6-1,NA,NA,CASRGAWAGYTF,TGTGCCAGCAGGGGGGCCTGGGCTGGCTACACCTTC
TRBJ2-7,TRBV27,NA,TRBD1,CASSFRDRSNEQYF,TGTGCCAGCAGTTTCCGGGACAGGTCGAACGAGCAGTACTTC
TRBJ2-7,TRBV11-2,once,NA,CASRLTNSYEQYF,TGTGCCAGCAGACTAACTAACAGCTACGAGCAGTACTTC
TRBJ2-1,TRBV13,NA,NA,CASSRDRNLYEQFF,TGTGCCAGCAGTCGGGACCGTAATCTCTATGAGCAGTTCTTC
TRBJ2-7,TRBV5-1,NA,NA,CASSLAYGYEQYF,TGCGCCAGCAGCTTGGCCTACGGCTACGAGCAGTACTTC
TRBJ2-2,TRBV4-1,once,NA,CASSQPLGREDTGELFF,TGCGCCAGCAGCCAGCCCCTGGGCAGGGAGGATACCGGGGAGCTGTTTTTT
TRBJ2-1,TRBV14,NA,NA,CASSLGPGLYNEQFF,TGTGCCAGCAGCCTAGGTCCAGGGCTCTACAATGAGCAGTTCTTC
TRBJ1-2,TRBV7-2,NA,TRBD1,CASSADRDYGYTF,TGTGCCAGCAGCGCGGACAGGGACTATGGCTACACCTTC
TRBJ2-1,TRBV27,NA,TRBD2,CASLALAGSEQFF,TGTGCCAGTTTAGCACTAGCGGGGTCTGAGCAGTTCTTC
TRBJ2-2,TRBV6-6,NA,TRBD1,CASTHWTGDTGELFF,TGTGCCAGCACCCATTGGACAGGGGACACCGGGGAGCTGTTTTTT
TRBJ1-1,TRBV30,once,NA,CAWSVTGHMNTEAFF,TGTGCCTGGAGTGTAACAGGTCATATGAACACTGAAGCTTTCTTT
TRBJ1-2,TRBV30,NA,NA,CALPGGEGYTF,TGTGCCCTCCCGGGGGGCGAAGGCTACACCTTC
TRBJ2-7,TRBV28,NA,NA,CASSVGVYEQYF,TGTGCCAGCAGCGTAGGAGTCTACGAGCAGTACTTC
TRBJ2-7,TRBV5-8,NA,TRBD2,CASSPGRGVDEQYF,TGTGCCAGCAGCCCCGGGAGGGGAGTAGACGAGCAGTACTTC
TRBJ2-5,TRBV5-6,NA,TRBD1,CASEGAPAETQYF,TGTGCCAGCGAGGGGGCCCCGGCGGAGACCCAGTACTTC
TRBJ1-5,TRBV30,NA,NA,CAWSKEGGPQHF,TGTGCCTGGAGTAAGGAGGGTGGGCCCCAGCATTTT
TRBJ2-5,TRBV4-1,NA,NA,CASSQGNSGGETQYF,TGCGCCAGCAGCCAAGGGAACAGTGGTGGGGAGACCCAGTACTTC
TRBJ2-6,TRBV21-1,NA,NA,CASSKVKVRTWSGANVLTF,TGTGCCAGCAGCAAAGTTAAGGTCAGAACTTGGTCTGGGGCCAACGTCCTGACTTTC
TRBJ2-1,TRBV6-1,NA,TRBD1,CASSEWDRGYNEQFF,TGTGCCAGCAGTGAATGGGACAGGGGGTACAATGAGCAGTTCTTC
TRBJ2-7,TRBV5-6,NA,NA,CASSTKQDTYEQYF,TGTGCCAGCAGCACGAAACAGGATACTTACGAGCAGTACTTC
TRBJ1-3,TRBV12-5,NA,NA,CASGRGSGNTIYF,TGTGCTAGTGGACGGGGCTCTGGAAACACCATATATTTT
TRBJ1-1,TRBV28,NA,NA,CASSRGRYTEAFF,TGTGCCAGCAGTCGCGGACGGTACACTGAAGCTTTCTTT
TRBJ2-3,TRBV10-3,NA,TRBD2,CAIRLAGSSTDTQYF,TGTGCCATCAGATTAGCGGGATCTAGCACAGATACGCAGTATTTT
TRBJ1-1,TRBV30,NA,NA,CAWSVGGLAFF,TGTGCCTGGAGTGTCGGAGGATTAGCTTTCTTT
TRBJ2-7,TRBV7-9,NA,TRBD2,CASSQTSGTVISYEQYF,TGTGCCAGCAGCCAAACTAGCGGGACGGTTATTTCCTACGAGCAGTACTTC
TRBJ2-2,TRBV4-3,NA,NA,CASSPGGNTGELFF,TGCGCCAGCAGCCCTGGAGGGAACACCGGGGAGCTGTTTTTT